The clone carrying this T cell receptor (beta chain) was counted ten times or more. These data are taken from a study of blood T cells in healthy people across ages. Germline lookup yields CDR1 LGHNA and CDR2 YSLEER. With 1 base clipped from V and 5 bases from J, the junction kept 2 bases outside the gene matches. This CDR3 comprises 13 residues. Researchers report isolating at least 7 million PBMCs per sample. Then a second PCR, running roughly 7 to 11 cycles, was carried out with a sample-barcoded 5' primer and a J-beta primer mix. Each sample yielded at least 2.5 million CDR3-containing paired-end reads. TCRdb called the 5' RACE reads again in MiXCR, with one record for every CDR3 protein. The sample gives hundreds of thousands of distinct CDR3 sequences, 32% of which show up once; over 15% is in the top ten.

This clonotype was sampled from a woman aged 80 or older in good health. What was sequenced was blood. This sequence joins TRBV4-3 and TRBJ2-7; the match to TRBD2 covers 7 bases. CDR3 coding DNA: TGCGCCAGCAGCCAAGGACTAGCCCACGAGCAGTACTTC. Translating gives CASSQGLAHEQYF.